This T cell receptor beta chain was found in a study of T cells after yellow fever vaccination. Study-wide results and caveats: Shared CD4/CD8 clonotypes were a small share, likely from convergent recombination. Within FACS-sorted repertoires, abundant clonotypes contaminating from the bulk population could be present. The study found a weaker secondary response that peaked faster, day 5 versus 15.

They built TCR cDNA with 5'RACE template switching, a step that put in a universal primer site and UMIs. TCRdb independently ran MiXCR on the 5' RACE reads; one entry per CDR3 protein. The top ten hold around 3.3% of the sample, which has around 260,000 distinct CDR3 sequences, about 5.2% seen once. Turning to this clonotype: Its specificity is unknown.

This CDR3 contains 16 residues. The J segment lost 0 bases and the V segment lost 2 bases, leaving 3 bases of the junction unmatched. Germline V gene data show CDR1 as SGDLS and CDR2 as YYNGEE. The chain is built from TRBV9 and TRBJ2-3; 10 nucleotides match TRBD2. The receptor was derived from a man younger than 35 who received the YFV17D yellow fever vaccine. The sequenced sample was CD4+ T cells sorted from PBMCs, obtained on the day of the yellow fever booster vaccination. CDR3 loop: CASSVLAGVSTDTQYF. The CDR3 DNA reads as TGTGCCAGCAGCGTTCTAGCGGGGGTTAGCACAGATACGCAGTATTTT.